The 20 T cell receptor beta chains reported below all come from one sample, sequenced in a study of cytomegalovirus exposure and HLA in healthy donors. PCR primers comprised 60 Vbeta and 13 Jbeta primers. Using immunoSEQ multiplex PCR, the repertoire was profiled, and TCRdb retains in-frame clones only, with some absent. The repertoire table contains 100,000 to 150,000 clones. Sequencing used PBMCs. The receptors originated from a man younger than 35 in good health and CMV-seronegative.

This chain connects TRBV18 to TRBJ1-4, with 7 positions matching TRBD1. CDR1 is KGHSH and CDR2 is LQKENI in the germline V gene. The CDR3 covers 14 residues. Trimming cost V 4 bases and J 7 bases; bases outside gene matches: 6. This CDR3 is CASSHYRDSEKLFF. The CDR3 DNA sequence: TGTGCCAGCTCACATTACCGGGACAGTGAAAAACTGTTTTTT.

The chain links TRBV7-9 to TRBJ2-7; D might be TRBD2 (6 bases). CDR1 SEHNR and CDR2 FQNEAQ come from the germline V gene (reference sequence). This CDR3 has 16 residues. V was pared by 4 bases and J by 3 bases, with 19 bases between. The CDR3 nucleotides read TGTGCCAGCAGCTCAGGAAGGGCGGGAATCGACTACGAGCAGTACTTC. Amino acids: CASSSGRAGIDYEQYF.

The chain combines TRBV28 with TRBJ1-3; D is uncertain. Germline CDR1 MDHEN, CDR2 SYDVKM. The ends were cut back, 8 bases at V and 4 bases at J, with 15 bases in the middle. This CDR3 is 14 amino acids long. The CDR3 region has the DNA TGTGCCAGCCGTCCCCAGGTGGCAGGAAACACCATATATTTT. Protein: CASRPQVAGNTIYF.

The rearrangement joins TRBV13 to TRBJ2-1; 12 bases map to TRBD2. Losses at the gene ends were 5 bases for V and 14 bases for J; bases not matched to a gene: 22. The CDR3 consists of 18 residues. Germline V lookup: CDR1 PRHDT, CDR2 FYEKMQ (reference sequence). CDR3 loop: CASSTRRALAGGMYSEFF. DNA of the CDR3: TGTGCCAGCAGCACCCGACGCGCTCTAGCGGGGGGGATGTACAGCGAGTTCTTC. The full variable domain, completed using reference TRBV13 and TRBJ2-1, is AAGVIQSPRHLIKEKRETATLKCYPIPRHDTVYWYQQGPGQDPQFLISFYEKMQSDKGSIPDRFSAQQFSDYHSELNMSSLELGDSALYFCASSTRRALAGGMYSEFFGPGTRLTVL.

V is TRBV9 and J is TRBJ1-1, with 9 nucleotides matching TRBD1. The germline V gene has CDR1 SGDLS and CDR2 YYNGEE. CDR3 size: 16 residues. The junction had 6 bases not matched to a gene; V was cut back by 2 bases and J by 1 base. The CDR3 DNA reads as TGTGCCAGCAGCGTTCAACAGGGGGCTGCGAACACTGAAGCTTTCTTT. It yields the protein CASSVQQGAANTEAFF.

The CDR3 DNA follows: TGTGCCAGCAGCGGGACTAGAGCGGAGACCCAGTACTTC. Translation: CASSGTRAETQYF. The chain combines TRBV9 with TRBJ2-5; 7 positions match TRBD2. This CDR3 has 13 amino acids. CDR1 is SGDLS and CDR2 is YYNGEE in the germline V gene. J gave up 5 bases and V 3 bases, and 4 bases lay outside the gene matches.

This sequence joins TRBV9 and TRBJ2-1; 9 positions match TRBD2. This CDR3 comprises 15 residues. From germline, CDR1 is SGDLS and CDR2 YYNGEE. Trimming at V came to 0 bases and at J to 5 bases, leaving 3 bases not matched to a gene. In nucleotides, the CDR3 is TGTGCCAGCAGCGTAGGCAGCGGGGGGAACAATGAGCAGTTCTTC. Protein sequence: CASSVGSGGNNEQFF.

The genes are TRBV6-1 and TRBJ1-2; D gene unclear. V dropped 5 bases and J dropped 5 bases, with 12 bases sitting between them. This CDR3 contains 13 residues. CDR1 and CDR2 (germline): MNHNS, SASEGT. In DNA form, the CDR3 reads TGTGCCAGCAGTCGCAAACGGGGTTATGGCTACACCTTC. Translating it yields CASSRKRGYGYTF.

The chain combines TRBV19 with TRBJ2-1; a possible D gene is TRBD1 (6 bases). Germline V gene sequence: CDR1 LNHDA, CDR2 SQIVND (reference sequence). This CDR3 spans 14 amino acids. V was clipped by 1 base and J by 7 bases, with 11 bases between them. CDR3 protein: CASSIAGTGNEQFF. CDR3 DNA sequence: TGTGCCAGTAGTATAGCGGGTACAGGGAATGAGCAGTTCTTC.

V and J are TRBV9 and TRBJ2-7; 8 bases fit TRBD2. V lost 4 bases and J lost 3; bases outside the gene matches: 6. CDR1 SGDLS and CDR2 YYNGEE come from the germline V gene. The CDR3 has 14 amino acids. As DNA, the CDR3 is TGTGCCAGCAGCAACCGGACTAGCATCTACGAGCAGTACTTC. This codes for CASSNRTSIYEQYF.

The genes are TRBV19 and TRBJ2-7; 7 nucleotides line up with TRBD1. The germline V gene encodes CDR1 LNHDA and CDR2 SQIVND (reference sequence). V trimming: 5 bases; J trimming: 5 bases; junction bases outside the gene matches: 12. This CDR3 is built from 15 residues. CDR3 DNA: TGTGCCAGTAGTTCCCGGACAGGCGGCTGGCACGAGCAGTACTTC. Its protein product is CASSSRTGGWHEQYF.

The chain links TRBV6-6 to TRBJ2-5; TRBD2 might be the D (5 bases). Germline-derived CDR1 and CDR2 are MNHNY and SVGAGI (reference sequence). The CDR3 is 14 residues long. Deletions cut 2 bases from V and 5 bases from J, with 12 bases between. The DNA of the CDR3 is TGTGCCAGCAGTTACAGTGGTGGGAGTGAGACCCAGTACTTC. It translates to CASSYSGGSETQYF.

The chain carries TRBV30 and TRBJ2-7, with D possibly matching TRBD1 (5 bases). CDR1 and CDR2 from the germline V gene are GTSNPN and SVGIG (reference sequence). V was clipped by 0 bases and J by 4 bases, with 13 bases between them. CDR3 length: 14 residues. The CDR3 spells CAWSVYRRRYEQYF. CDR3 nucleotide sequence: TGTGCCTGGAGTGTTTACAGGAGAAGATACGAGCAGTACTTC. Full variable domain (outside the CDR3, taken from reference TRBV30 and TRBJ2-7): SQTIHQWPATLVQPVGSPLSLECTVEGTSNPNLYWYRQAAGRGLQLLFYSVGIGQISSEVPQNLSASRPQDRQFILSSKKLLLSDSGFYLCAWSVYRRRYEQYFGPGTRLTVT.

The genes are TRBV7-2 and TRBJ1-6; D ambiguous. Germline V gene lookup returns CDR1 SGHTA and CDR2 FQGNSA. This CDR3 is 17 amino acids long. Trimming removed 1 base from V and 5 bases from J, with 15 bases in between. CDR3 loop: CASSLVGSHRDNSPLHF. As DNA, the CDR3 is TGTGCCAGCAGCTTAGTCGGCTCACACAGAGATAATTCACCCCTCCACTTT.

The chain uses TRBV5-1 and TRBJ1-1; TRBD1 matches at 11 bases. Germline values: CDR1 SGHRS, CDR2 YFSETQ. This CDR3 contains 14 residues. V trimming: 3 bases; J trimming: 4 bases; junction bases outside the gene matches: 2. The CDR3 loop reads CASSSGTGGTEAFF. The CDR3 region has the DNA TGCGCCAGCAGCTCCGGGACAGGGGGCACTGAAGCTTTCTTT.

The genes are TRBV28 and TRBJ1-6; a possible D gene is TRBD1 (5 bases). V gave up 6 bases and J gave up 0 bases, with 15 bases separating them. This CDR3 region has 17 residues. The germline V gene encodes CDR1 MDHEN and CDR2 SYDVKM. DNA of the CDR3: TGTGCCAGCAGCTTGGGAGGGGTCAGCTCCTATAATTCACCCCTCCACTTT. Translation gives CASSLGGVSSYNSPLHF.

The chain carries TRBV9 and TRBJ2-7; 13 bases fit TRBD2. Germline-derived CDR1 and CDR2 are SGDLS and YYNGEE. V shed 0 bases, J shed 2 bases, and the junction held 5 bases outside the gene matches. CDR3 length: 17 residues. The CDR3 DNA reads as TGTGCCAGCAGCGTAGGGACAACTAGCGGGAGGGCCTACGAGCAGTACTTC. This gives the protein CASSVGTTSGRAYEQYF. The full variable domain, in which reference TRBV9 and TRBJ2-7 provide the parts outside the CDR3, is DSGVTQTPKHLITATGQRVTLRCSPRSGDLSVYWYQQSLDQGLQFLIQYYNGEERAKGNILERFSAQQFPDLHSELNLSSLELGDSALYFCASSVGTTSGRAYEQYFGPGTRLTVT.

A remark on this clone: Other nucleotide sequences in the sample specify the same CDR3. The chain has TRBV7-9 and TRBJ2-7; D is ambiguous. CDR3 length: 11 amino acids. Trimming took 6 bases from V and 2 from J, leaving 5 bases between them. Germline assignment: CDR1 SEHNR and CDR2 FQNEAQ (reference sequence). The CDR3 DNA is TGTGCCAGCAGTTCCACCTACGAGCAGTACTTC. This translates into CASSSTYEQYF.

Points on this clone: At one end the junction does not follow the germline gene, possibly because of a read error. The chain has TRBV5-1 and TRBJ2-7; 7 bases match TRBD1. Germline values: CDR1 SGHRS, CDR2 YFSETQ. The CDR3 runs 13 residues. CDR3 nucleotides: TGCGCCAGCTCACCACAGGGGTCCTACGGGCAGTACTTC. It codes for CASSPQGSYGQYF.

V usage is TRBV19 and J usage is TRBJ2-2, with D possibly TRBD2 on 6 matching bases. The CDR3 has 16 residues. The germline V gene has CDR1 LNHDA and CDR2 SQIVND (reference sequence). V was trimmed by 5 bases and J by 1 base, leaving 14 bases between them. CDR3 loop: CASSGLGGMNTGELFF. CDR3 coding DNA: TGTGCCAGTAGTGGACTCGGCGGGATGAACACCGGGGAGCTGTTTTTT.